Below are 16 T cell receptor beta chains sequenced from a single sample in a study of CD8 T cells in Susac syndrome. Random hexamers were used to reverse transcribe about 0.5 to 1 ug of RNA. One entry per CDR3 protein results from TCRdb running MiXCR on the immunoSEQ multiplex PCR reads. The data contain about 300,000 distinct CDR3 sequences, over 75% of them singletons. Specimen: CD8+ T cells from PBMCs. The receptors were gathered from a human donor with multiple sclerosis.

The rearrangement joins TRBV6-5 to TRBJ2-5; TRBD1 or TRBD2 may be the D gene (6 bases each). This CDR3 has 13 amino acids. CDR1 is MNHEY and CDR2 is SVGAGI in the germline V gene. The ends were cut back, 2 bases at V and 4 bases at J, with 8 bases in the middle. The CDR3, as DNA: TGTGCCAGCAGTTACGGGGGGCGAGAGACCCAGTACTTC. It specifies CASSYGGRETQYF.

CDR3 region: CASSKEGPTGQRCSGANVLTF. The CDR3 DNA follows: TGTGCCAGCAGCAAAGAGGGGCCGACAGGGCAGAGATGCTCTGGGGCCAACGTCCTGACTTTC. This chain connects TRBV21-1 to TRBJ2-6; whether TRBD1, the table's D call, matches the DNA was not checked. TRBV21-1 is given as a pseudogene. This CDR3 is built from 21 residues.

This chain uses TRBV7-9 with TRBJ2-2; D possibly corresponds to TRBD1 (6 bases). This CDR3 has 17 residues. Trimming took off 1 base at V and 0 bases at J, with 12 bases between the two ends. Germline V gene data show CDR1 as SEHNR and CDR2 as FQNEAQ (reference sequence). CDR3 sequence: CASSLGSEGANTGELFF. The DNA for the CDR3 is TGTGCCAGCAGCTTAGGGAGCGAGGGGGCGAACACCGGGGAGCTGTTTTTT.

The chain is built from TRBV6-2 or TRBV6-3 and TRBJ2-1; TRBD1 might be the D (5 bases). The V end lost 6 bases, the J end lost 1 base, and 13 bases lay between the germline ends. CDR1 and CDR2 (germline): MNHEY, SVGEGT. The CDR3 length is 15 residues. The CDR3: CASSLRQTSYNEQFF. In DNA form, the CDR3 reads TGTGCCAGCAGCCTGCGACAGACGTCCTACAATGAGCAGTTCTTC.

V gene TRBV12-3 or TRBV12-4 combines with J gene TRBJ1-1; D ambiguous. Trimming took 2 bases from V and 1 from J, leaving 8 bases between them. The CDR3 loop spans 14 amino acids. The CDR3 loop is CASSLNGENTEAFF. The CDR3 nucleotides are TGTGCCAGCAGTTTAAATGGAGAGAACACTGAAGCTTTCTTT.

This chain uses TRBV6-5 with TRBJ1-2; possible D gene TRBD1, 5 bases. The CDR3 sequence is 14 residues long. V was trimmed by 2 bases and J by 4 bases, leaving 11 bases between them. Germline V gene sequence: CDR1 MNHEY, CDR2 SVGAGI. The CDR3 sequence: CASSYDSDSYGYTF. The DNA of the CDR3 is TGTGCCAGCAGTTACGACAGTGATAGCTATGGCTACACCTTC.

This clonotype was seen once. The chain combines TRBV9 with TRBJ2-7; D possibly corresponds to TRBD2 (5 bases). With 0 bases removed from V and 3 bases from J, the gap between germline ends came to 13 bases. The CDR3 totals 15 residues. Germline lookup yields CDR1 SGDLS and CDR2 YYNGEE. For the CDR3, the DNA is TGTGCCAGCAGCGTAGGCCAAAGACGGGACTACGAGCAGTACTTC. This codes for CASSVGQRRDYEQYF.

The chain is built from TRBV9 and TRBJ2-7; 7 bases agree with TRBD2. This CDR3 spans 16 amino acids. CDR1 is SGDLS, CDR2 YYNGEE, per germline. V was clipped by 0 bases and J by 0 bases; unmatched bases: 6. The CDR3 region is CASSVDGGTISYEQYF. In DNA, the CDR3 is TGTGCCAGCAGCGTAGACGGAGGGACTATCTCCTACGAGCAGTACTTC.

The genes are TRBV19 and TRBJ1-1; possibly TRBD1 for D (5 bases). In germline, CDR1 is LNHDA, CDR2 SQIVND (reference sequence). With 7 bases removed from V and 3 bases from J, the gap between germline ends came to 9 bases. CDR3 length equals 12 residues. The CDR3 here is CASTAGYTEAFF. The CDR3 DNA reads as TGTGCCAGTACTGCAGGGTACACTGAAGCTTTCTTT.

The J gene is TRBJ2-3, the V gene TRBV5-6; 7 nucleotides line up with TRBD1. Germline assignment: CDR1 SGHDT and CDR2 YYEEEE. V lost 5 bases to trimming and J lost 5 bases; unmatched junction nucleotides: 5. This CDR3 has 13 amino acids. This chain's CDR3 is CASRSTGEDTQYF. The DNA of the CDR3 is TGTGCCAGCAGATCTACAGGGGAAGATACGCAGTATTTT.

CDR3 protein: CASSPYGPGQRTLSGANVLTF. CDR3 DNA sequence: TGCGCCAGCAGCCCATACGGCCCCGGACAGCGAACCCTCTCTGGGGCCAACGTCCTGACTTTC. This chain links TRBV5-1 with TRBJ2-6; weak D call: TRBD1 (6 bases). This CDR3 is 21 amino acids long. The germline V and J ends were trimmed by 4 bases and 0 bases, with 26 bases remaining between them. Germline V gene data show CDR1 as SGHRS and CDR2 as YFSETQ.

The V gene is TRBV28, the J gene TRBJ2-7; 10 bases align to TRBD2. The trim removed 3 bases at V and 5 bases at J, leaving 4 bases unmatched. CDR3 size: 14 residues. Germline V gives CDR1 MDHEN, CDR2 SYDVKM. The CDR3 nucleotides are TGTGCCAGCAGTTTCTCAGCGGGAGGGAACGAGCAGTACTTC. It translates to CASSFSAGGNEQYF.

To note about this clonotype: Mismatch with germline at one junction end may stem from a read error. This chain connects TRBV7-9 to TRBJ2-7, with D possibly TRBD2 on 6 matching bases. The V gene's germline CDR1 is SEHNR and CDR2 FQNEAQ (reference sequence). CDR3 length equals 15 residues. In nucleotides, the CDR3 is TGTGCCGGCAGCGTTCCGGGACTGGCTACCTACGAGCAGTACTTC. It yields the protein CAGSVPGLATYEQYF.

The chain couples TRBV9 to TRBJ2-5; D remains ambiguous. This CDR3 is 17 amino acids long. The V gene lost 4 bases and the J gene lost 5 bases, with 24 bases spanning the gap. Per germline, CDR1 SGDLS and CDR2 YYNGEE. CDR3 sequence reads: CASSPRIPGRGGETQYF. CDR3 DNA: TGTGCCAGCAGCCCGCGGATACCTGGGCGTGGTGGGGAGACCCAGTACTTC. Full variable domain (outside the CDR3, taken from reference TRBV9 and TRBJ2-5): DSGVTQTPKHLITATGQRVTLRCSPRSGDLSVYWYQQSLDQGLQFLIQYYNGEERAKGNILERFSAQQFPDLHSELNLSSLELGDSALYFCASSPRIPGRGGETQYFGPGTRLLVL.

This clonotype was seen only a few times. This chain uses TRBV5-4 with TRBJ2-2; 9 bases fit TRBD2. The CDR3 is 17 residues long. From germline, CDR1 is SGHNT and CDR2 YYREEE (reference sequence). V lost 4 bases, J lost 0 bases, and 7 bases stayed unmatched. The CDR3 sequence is CASSEFGLATNTGELFF. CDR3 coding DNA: TGTGCCAGCAGCGAGTTTGGACTAGCGACGAACACCGGGGAGCTGTTTTTT. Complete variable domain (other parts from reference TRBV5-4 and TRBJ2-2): ETGVTQSPTHLIKTRGQQVTLRCSSQSGHNTVSWYQQALGQGPQFIFQYYREEENGRGNFPPRFSGLQFPNYSSELNVNALELDDSALYLCASSEFGLATNTGELFFGEGSRLTVL.

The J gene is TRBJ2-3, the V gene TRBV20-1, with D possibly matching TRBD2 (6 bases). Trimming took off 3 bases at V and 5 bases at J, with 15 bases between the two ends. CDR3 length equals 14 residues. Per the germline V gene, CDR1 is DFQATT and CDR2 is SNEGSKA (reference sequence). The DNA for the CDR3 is TGCAGTGCTAGGCCCGGGACTTCGGGAGATACGCAGTATTTT. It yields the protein CSARPGTSGDTQYF.